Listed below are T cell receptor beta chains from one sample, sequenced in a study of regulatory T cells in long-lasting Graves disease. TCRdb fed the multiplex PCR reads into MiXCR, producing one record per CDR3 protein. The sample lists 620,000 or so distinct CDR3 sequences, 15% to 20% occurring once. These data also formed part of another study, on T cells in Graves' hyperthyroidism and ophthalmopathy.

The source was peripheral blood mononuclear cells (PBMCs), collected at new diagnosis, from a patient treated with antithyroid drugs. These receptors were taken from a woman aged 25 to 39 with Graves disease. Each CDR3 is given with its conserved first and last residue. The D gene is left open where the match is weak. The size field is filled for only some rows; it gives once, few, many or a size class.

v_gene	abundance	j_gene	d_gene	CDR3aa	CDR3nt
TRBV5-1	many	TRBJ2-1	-	CASSLMGSDDEQFF	TGCGCCAGCAGCTTGATGGGTTCAGACGATGAGCAGTTCTTC
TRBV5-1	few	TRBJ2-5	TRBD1	CASSLGTTGTGVIPTQYF	TGCGCCAGCAGCTTGGGTACTACCGGGACAGGGGTTATTCCGACCCAGTACTTC
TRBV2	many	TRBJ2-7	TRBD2	CASSELGLGIYQQYF	TGTGCCAGCAGTGAATTGGGACTAGGAATCTATCAGCAGTACTTC
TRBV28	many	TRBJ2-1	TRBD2	CASSFVGSGRSNEQFF	TGTGCCAGCAGTTTTGTTGGTAGCGGGAGGTCCAATGAGCAGTTCTTC
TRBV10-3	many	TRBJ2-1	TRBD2	CAIRQRLSGSFDNEQFF	TGTGCCATCAGGCAACGACTTAGCGGGAGTTTTGACAATGAGCAGTTCTTC
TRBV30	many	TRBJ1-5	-	CAWSDRGNQPQHF	TGTGCCTGGAGTGACAGGGGCAATCAGCCCCAGCATTTT
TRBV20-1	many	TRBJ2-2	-	CSARLGAGELFF	TGCAGTGCTAGGCTAGGGGCCGGGGAGCTGTTTTTT
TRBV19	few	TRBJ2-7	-	CASSIAGDRSYEQYF	TGTGCCAGTAGTATAGCGGGGGACCGATCCTACGAGCAGTACTTC
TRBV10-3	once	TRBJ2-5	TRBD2	CAISESAGVGQETQYF	TGTGCCATCAGTGAGTCGGCGGGAGTAGGACAAGAGACCCAGTACTTC
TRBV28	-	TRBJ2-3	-	CASSLDYTTDTQYF	TGTGCCAGCAGTTTAGACTATACCACAGATACGCAGTATTTT
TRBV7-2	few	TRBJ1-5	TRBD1	CASSPSGQGYQPQHF	TGTGCCAGCAGCCCCTCGGGACAGGGATATCAGCCCCAGCATTTT
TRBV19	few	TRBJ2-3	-	CASSTVADTTDTQYF	TGTGCCAGTTCCACGGTGGCCGATACCACAGATACGCAGTATTTT
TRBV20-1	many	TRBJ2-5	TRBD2	CSARDRAGLASSTQYF	TGCAGTGCTAGAGATCGGGCCGGACTAGCGAGCTCGACCCAGTACTTC
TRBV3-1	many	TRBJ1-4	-	CASSYSGGGEKLFF	TGTGCCAGCAGTTACTCGGGTGGGGGTGAAAAACTGTTTTTT
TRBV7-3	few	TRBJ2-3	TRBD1	CASSSTGGSTDTQYF	TGTGCCAGCAGCTCCACAGGGGGCAGCACAGATACGCAGTATTTT
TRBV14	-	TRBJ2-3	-	CASSRALGRIDTQYF	TGTGCCAGCAGCCGAGCTTTGGGCCGGATAGATACGCAGTATTTT
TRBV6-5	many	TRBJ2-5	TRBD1	CASSYSDRGVETQYF	TGTGCCAGCAGTTACTCGGACAGGGGAGTGGAGACCCAGTACTTC
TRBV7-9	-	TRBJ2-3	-	CASSWLATSTDTQYF	TGTGCCAGCAGCTGGCTAGCGACTAGCACAGATACGCAGTATTTT
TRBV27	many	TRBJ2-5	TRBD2	CASSPGLARAWETQYF	TGTGCCAGCAGTCCCGGACTAGCGAGGGCGTGGGAGACCCAGTACTTC
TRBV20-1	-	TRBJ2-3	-	CSASGSVDTQYF	TGCAGTGCTAGCGGGAGTGTGGATACGCAGTATTTT
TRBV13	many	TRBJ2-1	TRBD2	CASSSRTSGSGSEQFF	TGTGCCAGCAGCTCACGGACTAGCGGGAGTGGGAGTGAGCAGTTCTTC
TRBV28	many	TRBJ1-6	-	CASSRTEFNSPLHF	TGTGCCAGCAGCAGGACAGAGTTTAATTCACCCCTCCACTTT
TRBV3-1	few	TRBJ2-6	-	CASSTRHSGANVLTF	TGTGCCAGCAGCACCCGACACTCTGGGGCCAACGTCCTGACTTTC
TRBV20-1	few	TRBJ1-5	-	CSARVRNGGNQPQHF	TGCAGTGCTAGAGTCCGGAACGGAGGCAATCAGCCCCAGCATTTT
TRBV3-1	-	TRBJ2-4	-	CASSQGGLAKNIQYF	TGTGCCAGCAGCCAAGGAGGGCTAGCCAAAAACATTCAGTACTTC
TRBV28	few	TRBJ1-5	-	CASSFGEDRRGWPQHF	TGTGCCAGCAGTTTTGGCGAGGACCGCCGTGGTTGGCCCCAGCATTTT
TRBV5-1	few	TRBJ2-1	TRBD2	CASSPLLAGGGEQFF	TGCGCCAGCAGCCCCCTCCTAGCGGGAGGTGGTGAGCAGTTCTTC
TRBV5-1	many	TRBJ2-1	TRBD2	CASLAGGSYNEQFF	TGTGCCAGCCTTGCGGGAGGCTCCTACAATGAGCAGTTCTTC
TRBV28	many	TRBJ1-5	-	CASSQSNQPQHF	TGTGCCAGCAGCCAGAGCAATCAGCCCCAGCATTTT
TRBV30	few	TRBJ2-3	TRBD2	CAWGSGSGPDTQYF	TGTGCCTGGGGTAGCGGGAGTGGGCCAGATACGCAGTATTTT
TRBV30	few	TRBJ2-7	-	CAWRYDGLNYEQYF	TGTGCCTGGAGGTATGACGGATTAAACTACGAGCAGTACTTC
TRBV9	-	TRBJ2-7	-	CASRPGTAVYEQYF	TGTGCCAGCCGCCCGGGGACGGCTGTCTACGAGCAGTACTTC
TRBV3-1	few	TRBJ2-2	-	CASSQAISNSAVNTGELFF	TGTGCCAGCAGCCAAGCTATATCGAATAGCGCAGTGAACACCGGGGAGCTGTTTTTT
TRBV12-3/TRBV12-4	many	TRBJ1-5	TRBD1	CASRPTGKGESNQPQHF	TGTGCCAGCAGACCGACAGGGAAAGGGGAAAGCAATCAGCCCCAGCATTTT
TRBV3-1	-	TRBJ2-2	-	CASSHNPVTGELFF	TGTGCCAGCAGTCATAACCCAGTGACCGGGGAGCTGTTTTTT
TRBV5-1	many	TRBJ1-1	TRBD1	CASSLVAGGSGTEAFF	TGCGCCAGCAGCTTGGTGGCAGGGGGCTCGGGGACTGAAGCTTTCTTT
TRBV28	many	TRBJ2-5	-	CASSLGGTRRETQYF	TGTGCCAGCAGTTTAGGAGGGACCAGAAGGGAGACCCAGTACTTC
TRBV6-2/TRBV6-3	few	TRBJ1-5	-	CASSFDRSGNQPQHF	TGTGCCAGCAGTTTTGACAGATCGGGAAATCAGCCCCAGCATTTT
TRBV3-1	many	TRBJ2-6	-	CASSPGGANVLTF	TGTGCCAGCAGCCCGGGTGGGGCCAACGTCCTGACTTTC
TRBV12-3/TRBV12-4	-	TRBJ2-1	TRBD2	CASVLGLAFSYNEQFF	TGTGCCAGCGTCTTGGGACTAGCGTTCTCCTACAATGAGCAGTTCTTC
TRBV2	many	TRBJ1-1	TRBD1	CASSLMTGIRTEAFF	TGTGCCAGCAGTCTGATGACAGGGATAAGGACTGAAGCTTTCTTT
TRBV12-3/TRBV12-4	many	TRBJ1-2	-	CASSSGRYGYTF	TGTGCCAGCAGTAGCGGACGGTATGGCTACACCTTC
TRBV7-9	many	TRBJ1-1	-	CASSLEEGRYPEAFF	TGTGCCAGCAGCTTGGAGGAGGGGAGGTATCCTGAAGCTTTCTTT
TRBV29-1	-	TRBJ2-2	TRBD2	CSPRGGTTGELFF	TGCAGCCCCCGGGGGGGTACCACCGGGGAGCTGTTTTTT
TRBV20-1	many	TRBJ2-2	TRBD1	CSASSPGQGNTGELFF	TGCAGTGCTAGTTCCCCGGGACAGGGGAACACCGGGGAGCTGTTTTTT
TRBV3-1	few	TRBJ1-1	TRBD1	CASSPRTGRDTEAFF	TGTGCCAGCAGCCCCAGGACAGGGAGGGACACTGAAGCTTTCTTT
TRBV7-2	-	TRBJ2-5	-	CASSLAGRGGTQYF	TGTGCCAGCAGCTTAGCCGGGCGAGGGGGGACCCAGTACTTC
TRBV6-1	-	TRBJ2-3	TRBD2	CASKSSGRGSTDTQYF	TGTGCCAGCAAATCTAGCGGGAGGGGGAGCACAGATACGCAGTATTTT
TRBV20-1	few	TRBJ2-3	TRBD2	CSARDGLAGGTDTQYF	TGCAGTGCTAGAGATGGACTAGCGGGAGGCACAGATACGCAGTATTTT
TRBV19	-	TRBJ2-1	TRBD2	CASSPTKLAGGQSSYNEQFF	TGTGCCAGTAGTCCCACGAAACTAGCGGGAGGACAGAGCTCCTACAATGAGCAGTTCTTC
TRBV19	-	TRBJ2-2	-	CASSIVTGNTGELFF	TGTGCCAGTAGTATAGTAACAGGCAACACCGGGGAGCTGTTTTTT
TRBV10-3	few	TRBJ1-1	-	CAISETPDLEAFF	TGTGCCATCAGTGAGACCCCAGATTTAGAAGCTTTCTTT
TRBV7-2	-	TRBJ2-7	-	CASSVFSYEQYF	TGTGCCAGCAGCGTATTTTCCTACGAGCAGTACTTC
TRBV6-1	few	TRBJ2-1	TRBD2	CASSPTSGRKNEQFF	TGTGCCAGCAGTCCCACTAGCGGGAGAAAAAATGAGCAGTTCTTC
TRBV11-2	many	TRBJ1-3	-	CASSWGVSGNTIYF	TGTGCCAGCAGCTGGGGTGTGTCTGGAAACACCATATATTTT